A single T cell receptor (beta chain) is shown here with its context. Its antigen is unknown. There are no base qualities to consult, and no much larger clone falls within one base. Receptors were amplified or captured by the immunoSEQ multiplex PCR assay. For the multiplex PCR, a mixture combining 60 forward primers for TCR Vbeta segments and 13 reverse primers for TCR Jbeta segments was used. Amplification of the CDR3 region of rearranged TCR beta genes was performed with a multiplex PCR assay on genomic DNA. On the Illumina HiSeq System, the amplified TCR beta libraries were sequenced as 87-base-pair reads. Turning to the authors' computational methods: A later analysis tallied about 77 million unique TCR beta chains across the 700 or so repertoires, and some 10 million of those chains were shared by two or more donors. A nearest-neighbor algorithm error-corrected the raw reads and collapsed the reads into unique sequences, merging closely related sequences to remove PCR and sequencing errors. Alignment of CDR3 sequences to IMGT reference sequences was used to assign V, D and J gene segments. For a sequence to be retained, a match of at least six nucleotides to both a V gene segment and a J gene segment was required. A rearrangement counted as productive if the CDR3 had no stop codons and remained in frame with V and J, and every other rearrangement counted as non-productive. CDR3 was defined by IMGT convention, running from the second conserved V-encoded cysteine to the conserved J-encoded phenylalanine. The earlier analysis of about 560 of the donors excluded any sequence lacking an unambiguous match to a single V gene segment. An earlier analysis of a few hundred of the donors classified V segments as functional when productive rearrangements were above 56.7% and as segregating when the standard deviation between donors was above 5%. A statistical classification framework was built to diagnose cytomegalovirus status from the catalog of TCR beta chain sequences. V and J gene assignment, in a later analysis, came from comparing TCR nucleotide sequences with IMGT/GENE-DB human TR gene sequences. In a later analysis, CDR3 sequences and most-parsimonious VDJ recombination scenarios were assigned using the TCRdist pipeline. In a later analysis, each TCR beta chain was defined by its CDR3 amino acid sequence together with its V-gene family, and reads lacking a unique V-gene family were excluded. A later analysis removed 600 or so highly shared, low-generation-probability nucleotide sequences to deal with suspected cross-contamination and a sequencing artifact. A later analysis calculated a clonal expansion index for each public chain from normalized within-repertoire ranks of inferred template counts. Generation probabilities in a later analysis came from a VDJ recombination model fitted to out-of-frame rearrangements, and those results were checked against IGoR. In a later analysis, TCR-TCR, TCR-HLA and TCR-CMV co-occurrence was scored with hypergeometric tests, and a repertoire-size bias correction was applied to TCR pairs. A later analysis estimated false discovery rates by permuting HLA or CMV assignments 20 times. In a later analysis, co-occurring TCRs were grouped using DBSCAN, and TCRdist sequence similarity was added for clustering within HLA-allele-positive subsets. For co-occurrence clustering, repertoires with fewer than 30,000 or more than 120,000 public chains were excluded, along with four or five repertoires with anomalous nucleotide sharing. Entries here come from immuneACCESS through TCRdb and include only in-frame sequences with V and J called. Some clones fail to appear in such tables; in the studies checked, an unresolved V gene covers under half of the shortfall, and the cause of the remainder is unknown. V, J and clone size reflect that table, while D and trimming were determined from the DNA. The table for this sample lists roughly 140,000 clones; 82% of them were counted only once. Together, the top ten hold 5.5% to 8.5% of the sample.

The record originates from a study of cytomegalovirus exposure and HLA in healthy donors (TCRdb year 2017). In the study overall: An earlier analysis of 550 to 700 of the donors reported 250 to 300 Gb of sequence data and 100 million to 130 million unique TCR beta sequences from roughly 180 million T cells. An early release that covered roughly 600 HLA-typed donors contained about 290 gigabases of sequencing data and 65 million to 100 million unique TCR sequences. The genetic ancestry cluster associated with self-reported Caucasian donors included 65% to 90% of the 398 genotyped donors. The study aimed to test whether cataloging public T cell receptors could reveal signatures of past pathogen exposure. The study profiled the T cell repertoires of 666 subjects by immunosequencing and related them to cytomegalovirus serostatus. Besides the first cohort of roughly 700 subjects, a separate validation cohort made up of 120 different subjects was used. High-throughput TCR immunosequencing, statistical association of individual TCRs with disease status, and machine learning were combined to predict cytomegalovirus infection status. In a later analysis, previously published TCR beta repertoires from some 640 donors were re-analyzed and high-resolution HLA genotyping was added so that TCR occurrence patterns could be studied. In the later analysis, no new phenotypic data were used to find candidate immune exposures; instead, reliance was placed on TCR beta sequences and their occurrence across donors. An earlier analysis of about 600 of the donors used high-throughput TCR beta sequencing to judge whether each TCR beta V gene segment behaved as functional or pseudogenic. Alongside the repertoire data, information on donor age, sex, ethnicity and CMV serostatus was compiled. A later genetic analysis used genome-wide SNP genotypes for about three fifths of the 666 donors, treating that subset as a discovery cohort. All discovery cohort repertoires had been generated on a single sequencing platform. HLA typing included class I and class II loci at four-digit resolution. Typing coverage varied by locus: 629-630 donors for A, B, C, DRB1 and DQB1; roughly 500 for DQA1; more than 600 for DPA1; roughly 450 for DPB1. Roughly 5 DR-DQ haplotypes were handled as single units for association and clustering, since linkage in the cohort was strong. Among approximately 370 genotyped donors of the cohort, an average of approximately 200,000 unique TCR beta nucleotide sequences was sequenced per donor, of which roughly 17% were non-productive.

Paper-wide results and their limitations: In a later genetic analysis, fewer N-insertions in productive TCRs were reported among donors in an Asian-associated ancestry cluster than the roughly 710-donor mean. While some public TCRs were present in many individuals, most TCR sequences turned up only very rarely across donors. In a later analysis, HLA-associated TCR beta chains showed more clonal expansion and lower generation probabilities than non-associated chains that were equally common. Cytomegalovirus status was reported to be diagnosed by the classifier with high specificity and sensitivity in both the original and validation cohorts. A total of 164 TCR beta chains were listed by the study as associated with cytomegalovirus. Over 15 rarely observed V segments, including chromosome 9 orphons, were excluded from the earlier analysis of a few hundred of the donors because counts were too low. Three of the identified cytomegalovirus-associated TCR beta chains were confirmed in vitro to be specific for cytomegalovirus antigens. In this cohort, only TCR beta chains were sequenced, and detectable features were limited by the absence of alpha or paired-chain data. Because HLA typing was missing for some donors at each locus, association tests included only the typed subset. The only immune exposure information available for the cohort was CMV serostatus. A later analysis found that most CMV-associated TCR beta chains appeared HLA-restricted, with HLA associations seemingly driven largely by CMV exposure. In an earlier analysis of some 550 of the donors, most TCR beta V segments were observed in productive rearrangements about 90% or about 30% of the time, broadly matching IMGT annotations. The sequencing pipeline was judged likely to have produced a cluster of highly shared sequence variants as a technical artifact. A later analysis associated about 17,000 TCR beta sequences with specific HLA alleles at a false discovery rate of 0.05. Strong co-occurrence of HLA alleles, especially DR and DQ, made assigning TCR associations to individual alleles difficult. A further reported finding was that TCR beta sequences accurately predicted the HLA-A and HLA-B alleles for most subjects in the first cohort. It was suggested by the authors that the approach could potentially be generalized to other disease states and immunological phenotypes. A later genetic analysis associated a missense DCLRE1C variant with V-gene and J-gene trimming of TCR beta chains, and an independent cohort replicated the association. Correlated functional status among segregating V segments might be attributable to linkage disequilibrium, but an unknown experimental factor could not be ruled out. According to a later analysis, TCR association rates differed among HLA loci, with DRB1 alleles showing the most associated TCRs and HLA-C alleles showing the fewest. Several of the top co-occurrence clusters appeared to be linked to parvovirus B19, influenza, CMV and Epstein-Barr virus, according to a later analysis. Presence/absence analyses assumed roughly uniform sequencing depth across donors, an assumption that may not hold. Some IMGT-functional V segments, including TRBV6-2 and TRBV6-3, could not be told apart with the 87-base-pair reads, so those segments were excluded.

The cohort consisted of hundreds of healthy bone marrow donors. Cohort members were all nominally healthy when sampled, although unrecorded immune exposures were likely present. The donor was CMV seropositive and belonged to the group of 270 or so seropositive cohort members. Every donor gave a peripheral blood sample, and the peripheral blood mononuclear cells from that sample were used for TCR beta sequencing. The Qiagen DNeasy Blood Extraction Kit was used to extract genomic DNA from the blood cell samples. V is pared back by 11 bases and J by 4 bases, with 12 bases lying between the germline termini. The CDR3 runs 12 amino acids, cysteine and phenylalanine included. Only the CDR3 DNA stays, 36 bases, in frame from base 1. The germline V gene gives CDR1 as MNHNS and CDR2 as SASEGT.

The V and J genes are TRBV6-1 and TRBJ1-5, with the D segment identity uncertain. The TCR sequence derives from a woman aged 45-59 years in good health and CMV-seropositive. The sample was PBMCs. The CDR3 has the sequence CAGGVGNQPQHF. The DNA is TGTGCCGGCGGGGTGGGTAATCAGCCCCAGCATTTT.